These 24 T cell receptor beta chains were all obtained from the same sample, sequenced in a study of blood T cell repertoires in COVID-19. The protocol was immunoSEQ multiplex PCR, while the TCRdb copy is restricted to in-frame clones and leaves out a portion. Of 70,000 to 85,000 clones in the sample, approximately 90% were seen once. The sequenced sample consisted of peripheral blood. The receptors here all came from a woman aged 55-70 years with active COVID-19.

There are a few counts of this clone. V and J are TRBV2 and TRBJ2-7; perhaps TRBD2 as D (6 bases). V was clipped by 3 bases and J by 2 bases, with 11 bases between them. The length of the CDR3 is 14 residues. From germline, CDR1 is SNHLY and CDR2 FYNNEI. CDR3 in DNA: TGTGCCAGCAGTGATCAGGGACTGACCTACGAGCAGTACTTC. Translation: CASSDQGLTYEQYF.

The chain combines TRBV4-1 with TRBJ2-3; 10 bases match TRBD2. This CDR3 region has 16 residues. The germline CDR1 and CDR2 sequences are MGHRA and YSYEKL. The V gene end was trimmed by 3 bases and the J gene end by 0 bases; junction bases not matched to a gene: 3. The CDR3 loop reads CASSQKTSGSTDTQYF. CDR3 DNA: TGCGCCAGCAGCCAGAAGACTAGCGGGAGCACAGATACGCAGTATTTT.

J is TRBJ1-1 and V is TRBV19; D ambiguous. V lost 10 bases and J 2 bases, leaving 17 bases between the germline ends. Germline V gene sequence: CDR1 LNHDA, CDR2 SQIVND (reference sequence). This CDR3 region has 14 residues. CDR3: CATHPGSINTEAFF. For the CDR3, the DNA is TGTGCCACCCACCCGGGATCTATAAACACTGAAGCTTTCTTT.

This clone appeared once. The chain employs TRBV18 and TRBJ2-5; 7 nucleotides line up with TRBD2. The ends lost 3 bases at V and 6 bases at J; junction bases unmatched: 4. CDR1 and CDR2 (germline): KGHSH, LQKENI. This CDR3 region has 13 residues. The CDR3 DNA reads as TGTGCCAGCTCACCTTGGGGGGGTCAGACCCAGTACTTC. It translates to CASSPWGGQTQYF.

The CDR3 DNA follows: TGTGCCAGTAGTACCGGACTAGCAGGAGCCGAGTACTTC. It translates to CASSTGLAGAEYF. The chain links TRBV19 to TRBJ2-7; 8 positions match TRBD2. The germline CDR1 and CDR2 sequences are LNHDA and SQIVND (reference sequence). CDR3 size: 13 residues. Germline trimming cut 4 bases from V and 11 bases from J; bases unmatched to any gene: 10.

This chain links TRBV30 with TRBJ1-1; TRBD1 is a possible D gene (6 bases). Trimming cost V 0 bases and J 0 bases, with 11 bases left between them. Germline CDR1 is GTSNPN and CDR2 is SVGIG (reference sequence). The CDR3 is 15 amino acids. DNA for the CDR3: TGTGCCTGGAGTGTAATGGGGGCCATGAACACTGAAGCTTTCTTT. Translating gives CAWSVMGAMNTEAFF.

The chain recombines TRBV4-1 with TRBJ2-3, with 10 nucleotides matching TRBD2. V gave up 1 base and J gave up 6 bases; unmatched junction bases: 7. Germline V gives CDR1 MGHRA, CDR2 YSYEKL. This CDR3 is built from 16 residues. Here the CDR3 DNA reads TGCGCCAGCAGCCAAGTCACACTAGCGGGGCAGGATACGCAGTATTTT. Translating gives CASSQVTLAGQDTQYF.

This chain connects TRBV5-1 to TRBJ1-2; a possible D gene is TRBD1 (6 bases). This CDR3 spans 15 amino acids. V lost 2 bases, J lost 8 bases, and 19 bases lay in between. Germline V gene sequence: CDR1 SGHRS, CDR2 YFSETQ. This CDR3 reads CASSLTTGRRKGYTF. In nucleotides, the CDR3 is TGCGCCAGCAGCTTAACCACAGGGAGACGCAAAGGCTACACCTTC. Combining the CDR3 with reference TRBV5-1 and TRBJ1-2 gives the whole variable domain KAGVTQTPRYLIKTRGQQVTLSCSPISGHRSVSWYQQTPGQGLQFLFEYFSETQRNKGNFPGRFSGRQFSNSRSEMNVSTLELGDSALYLCASSLTTGRRKGYTFGSGTRLTVV.

The V call is TRBV10-3, the J call TRBJ2-1; 12 bases map to TRBD2. CDR1 is ENHRY and CDR2 is SYGVKD in the germline V gene. There are 18 residues in the CDR3. The V segment lost 4 bases and the J segment 0 bases; nucleotides outside the gene matches: 7. The CDR3 reads CAISGLAGGLNSYNEQFF. The CDR3 bases are TGTGCCATCAGTGGGCTAGCGGGAGGGCTCAACTCCTACAATGAGCAGTTCTTC.

This clone appeared a single time. The chain is built from TRBV27 and TRBJ1-5, with D maybe TRBD1 (5 bases). Germline-derived CDR1 and CDR2 are MNHEY and SMNVEV (reference sequence). CDR3 size: 15 residues. V lost 5 bases, J lost 2 bases, and 13 bases lay in between. Written as DNA, the CDR3 is TGTGCCAGCAGTCCTCAGGGACTCGGCAATCAGCCCCAGCATTTT. It encodes CASSPQGLGNQPQHF.

This chain uses TRBV11-2 with TRBJ1-1, with 7 bases fitting TRBD1. CDR3 size: 14 residues. Germline V gene data show CDR1 as SGHAT and CDR2 as FQNNGV. V was clipped by 3 bases and J by 6 bases; unmatched bases: 7. In DNA, the CDR3 is TGTGCCAGCAGCTTCCTAGACAGGGACCCTGAAGCTTTCTTT. Translated, it gives CASSFLDRDPEAFF. Based on the CDR3 plus reference TRBV11-2 and TRBJ1-1, the full variable domain is EAGVAQSPRYKIIEKRQSVAFWCNPISGHATLYWYQQILGQGPKLLIQFQNNGVVDDSQLPKDRFSAERLKGVDSTLKIQPAKLEDSAVYLCASSFLDRDPEAFFGQGTRLTVV.

The V gene is TRBV19, the J gene TRBJ2-6, with D maybe TRBD1 (5 bases). V was clipped by 6 bases and J by 1 base, with 16 bases between them. The CDR3 spans 17 residues. The germline V gene encodes CDR1 LNHDA and CDR2 SQIVND (reference sequence). The CDR3 protein is CASSRADSLSGANVLTF. As DNA, the CDR3 is TGTGCCAGTAGCCGGGCAGACAGCCTTTCTGGGGCCAACGTCCTGACTTTC.

The gene calls are TRBV6-5 and TRBJ2-5; maybe TRBD1 (6 bases). V lost 5 bases and J 6 bases, leaving 19 bases between the germline ends. CDR3 length: 15 amino acids. Germline-derived CDR1 and CDR2 are MNHEY and SVGAGI. CDR3 protein: CASSPYRAQGKTQYF. CDR3 DNA: TGTGCCAGCAGTCCCTACAGGGCCCAAGGCAAGACCCAGTACTTC.

This CDR3 reads CASSFREGPSEQFF. DNA for the CDR3: TGTGCCAGTAGTTTCCGGGAGGGTCCTAGTGAGCAGTTCTTC. The V gene is TRBV19, the J gene TRBJ2-1; 8 bases line up with TRBD2. Germline CDR1 and CDR2: LNHDA and SQIVND (reference sequence). The CDR3 loop spans 14 amino acids. V lost 5 bases and J lost 9; bases outside the gene matches: 9.

This clone showed up just a few times. The genes are TRBV2 and TRBJ2-7; possibly TRBD2 for D (5 bases). Germline CDR1 is SNHLY and CDR2 is FYNNEI. The CDR3 has 13 amino acids. Trimming left V 10 bases short and J 6 bases short, with 19 bases between. CDR3 nucleotides: TGTGCCACCTCCGGGCTAGCCTTACGCGAGCAGTACTTC. Protein sequence: CATSGLALREQYF.

V gene TRBV18 combines with J gene TRBJ2-1; D perhaps matches TRBD2 (5 bases). The CDR3 contains 19 residues. Germline CDR1 and CDR2: KGHSH and LQKENI. Trimming took off 0 bases at V and 4 bases at J, with 22 bases between the two ends. CDR3 coding DNA: TGTGCCAGCTCACCACCGGTCTCCAGCCTCTCCCGAGGGTACAATGAGCAGTTCTTC. Protein sequence: CASSPPVSSLSRGYNEQFF.

The chain uses TRBV4-2 and TRBJ2-7; 7 bases match TRBD1. The CDR3 is 15 amino acids. Germline lookup yields CDR1 LGHNA and CDR2 YNFKEQ. V lost 1 base, J lost 1 base, and 4 bases stayed unmatched. CDR3 bases: TGTGCCAGCAGCCAAGTACAGGGGACGTCCTACGAGCAGTACTTC. This sequence encodes CASSQVQGTSYEQYF.

V and J are TRBV7-2 and TRBJ2-1; 7 bases fit TRBD2. The germline V gene has CDR1 SGHTA and CDR2 FQGNSA. Trimming at V came to 6 bases and at J to 6 bases, leaving 11 bases not matched to a gene. CDR3 length equals 15 residues. The CDR3 region is CASRNMGGSTNEQFF. The CDR3 coding sequence is TGTGCCAGCAGGAACATGGGCGGGAGTACCAATGAGCAGTTCTTC.

This clone came up once. V and J are TRBV5-8 and TRBJ2-5; D possibly corresponds to TRBD1 (6 bases). Trimming removed 1 base at V and 5 bases at J, with 15 bases between. The CDR3 sequence is 15 residues long. Per the germline V gene, CDR1 is SGHTS and CDR2 is YDEGEE. The CDR3 sequence: CASSLYTGKVETQYF. The CDR3 bases are TGTGCCAGCAGCTTGTATACAGGGAAAGTGGAGACCCAGTACTTC.

This rearrangement joins TRBV5-1 to TRBJ1-1; 7 nucleotides agree with TRBD1. Germline trimming cut 2 bases from V and 0 bases from J; bases unmatched to any gene: 1. Per germline, CDR1 SGHRS and CDR2 YFSETQ. The length of the CDR3 is 14 residues. Written as DNA, the CDR3 is TGCGCCAGCAGCTTCGGGACAGTGAACACTGAAGCTTTCTTT. Its protein is CASSFGTVNTEAFF.

The chain couples TRBV3-1 (or the pseudogene TRBV3-2) to TRBJ1-1; D remains ambiguous. Germline V lookup: CDR1 LGHDT, CDR2 YNNKEL (reference sequence). V was shortened by 1 base and J by 7 bases, with 7 bases between the two germline ends. The CDR3 runs 12 residues. The CDR3 loop is CASSQGGREAFF. CDR3 nucleotides: TGTGCCAGCAGCCAAGGAGGCCGTGAAGCTTTCTTT.

This clone occurred once. The chain couples TRBV28 to TRBJ2-2; 9 bases align to TRBD1. Germline V gene data show CDR1 as MDHEN and CDR2 as SYDVKM. The CDR3 spans 15 residues. The J segment lost 6 bases and the V segment lost 2 bases, leaving 4 bases of the junction unmatched. The chain's CDR3 is CASSLGDRVSGELFF. Written as DNA, the CDR3 is TGTGCCAGCAGTTTAGGGGACAGGGTATCCGGGGAGCTGTTTTTT.

V usage is TRBV20-1 and J usage is TRBJ2-3, with 7 nucleotides matching TRBD1. Germline V gene lookup returns CDR1 DFQATT and CDR2 SNEGSKA (reference sequence). This CDR3 is 16 amino acids long. V gave up 3 bases and J gave up 6 bases; unmatched junction bases: 15. The CDR3: CSASVFETGLADTQYF. The CDR3 nucleotides are TGCAGTGCTAGTGTATTTGAGACAGGGCTGGCTGATACGCAGTATTTT.

The chain combines TRBV3-1 (or the pseudogene TRBV3-2) with TRBJ2-7; D is unresolved. V was clipped by 1 base and J by 6 bases, with 7 bases between them. From germline, CDR1 is LGHDT and CDR2 YNNKEL (reference sequence). The CDR3 spans 12 residues. The CDR3 spells CASSQVISEQYF. The CDR3 DNA reads TGTGCCAGCAGCCAAGTAATTTCCGAGCAGTACTTC.